Below are 8 T cell receptor beta chains sequenced from a single sample in a study of control samples from healthy donors and cancer patients. Assay used: immunoSEQ multiplex PCR; TCRdb lists only in-frame clones, some missing. The sample holds 150,000 to 190,000 clones, about 93% seen once. Sequenced input: blood. Receptors were obtained from a man aged 45-60 years in good health.

The chain recombines TRBV27 with TRBJ1-4; possibly TRBD1 for D (5 bases). Trimming cost V 6 bases and J 7 bases, with 15 bases left between them. CDR3 length: 14 amino acids. Germline V gene data show CDR1 as MNHEY and CDR2 as SMNVEV (reference sequence). CDR3 nucleotide sequence: TGTGCCAGCAGGAAGCTGCCTCAGGGTGAAAAACTGTTTTTT. It is translated as CASRKLPQGEKLFF.

Here the CDR3 DNA reads TGTGCCAGCAGCCCCCCCACTGGAGGCGAAAAACTGTTTTTT. It codes for CASSPPTGGEKLFF. The V call is TRBV14, the J call TRBJ1-4; D is unresolved. Germline lookup yields CDR1 SGHDN and CDR2 FVKESK. The CDR3 has 14 residues. The ends were cut back, 4 bases at V and 8 bases at J, with 14 bases in the middle.

V gene TRBV6-5 combines with J gene TRBJ1-6, with D possibly TRBD1 on 6 matching bases. The germline V gene encodes CDR1 MNHEY and CDR2 SVGAGI. Trimming took off 6 bases at V and 14 bases at J, with 17 bases between the two ends. The CDR3 contains 13 residues. The CDR3, as DNA: TGTGCCAGCAGCTCTGGAGGGGGATTCACCCTCCACTTT. Encoded protein: CASSSGGGFTLHF.

The chain employs TRBV10-3 and TRBJ1-1, with 9 bases lining up with TRBD1. The CDR3 extends over 13 amino acids. CDR1 is ENHRY, CDR2 SYGVKD, per germline. Trimming removed 7 bases from V and 5 bases from J; junction bases left unmatched: 5. CDR3 loop: CAITGTGKTEAFF. Written as DNA, the CDR3 is TGTGCCATCACCGGGACAGGGAAGACTGAAGCTTTCTTT.

V usage is TRBV29-1 and J usage is TRBJ2-7; D may match TRBD1 or TRBD2 (5 bases each). V was clipped by 5 bases and J by 6 bases, with 11 bases between them. Germline V CDR1 and CDR2: SQVTM, ANQGSEA. The length of the CDR3 is 11 residues. The CDR3 region has the DNA TGCAGCGTTAGGGACCGGGGCGAGCAGTACTTC. Amino acids: CSVRDRGEQYF.

The CDR3 spells CASSPYSNQPQHF. CDR3 in DNA: TGTGCCAGTAGTCCCTATAGCAATCAGCCCCAGCATTTT. This chain links TRBV19 with TRBJ1-5; D gene unclear. Germline CDR1 and CDR2: LNHDA and SQIVND (reference sequence). The CDR3 length is 13 residues. V was clipped by 5 bases and J by 0 bases, with 5 bases between them.

This sequence joins TRBV27 and TRBJ1-2; the match to TRBD1 covers 11 bases. Germline CDR1 and CDR2: MNHEY and SMNVEV (reference sequence). With 5 bases clipped from V and 6 bases from J, the junction kept 11 bases outside the gene matches. The CDR3 is 16 residues long. Written as DNA, the CDR3 is TGTGCCAGCAGTGCACTACGGACAGGGGGCGCAGATGGCTACACCTTC. This translates into CASSALRTGGADGYTF.

This clone was seen only once. V usage is TRBV24-1 and J usage is TRBJ2-2, with D possibly being TRBD1 (6 bases). The germline V and J ends were trimmed by 5 bases and 5 bases, with 8 bases remaining between them. CDR3 length: 13 amino acids. Germline values: CDR1 KGHDR, CDR2 SFDVKD. In nucleotides, the CDR3 is TGTGCCACCAGTGGAAGGGGGACCGGGGAGCTGTTTTTT. Protein product: CATSGRGTGELFF.